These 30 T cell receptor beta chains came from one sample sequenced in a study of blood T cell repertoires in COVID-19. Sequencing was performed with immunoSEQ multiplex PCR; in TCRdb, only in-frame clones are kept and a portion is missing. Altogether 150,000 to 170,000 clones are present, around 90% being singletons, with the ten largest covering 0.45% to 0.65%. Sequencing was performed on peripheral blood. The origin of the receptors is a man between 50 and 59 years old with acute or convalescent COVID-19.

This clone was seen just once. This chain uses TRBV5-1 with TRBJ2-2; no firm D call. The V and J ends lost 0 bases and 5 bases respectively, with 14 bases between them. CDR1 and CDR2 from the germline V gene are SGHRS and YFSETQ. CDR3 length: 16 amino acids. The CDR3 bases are TGCGCCAGCAGCTTGGGGGCACCTCCACCGACCGGGGAGCTGTTTTTT. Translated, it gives CASSLGAPPPTGELFF. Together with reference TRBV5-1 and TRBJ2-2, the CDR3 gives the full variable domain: KAGVTQTPRYLIKTRGQQVTLSCSPISGHRSVSWYQQTPGQGLQFLFEYFSETQRNKGNFPGRFSGRQFSNSRSEMNVSTLELGDSALYLCASSLGAPPPTGELFFGEGSRLTVL.

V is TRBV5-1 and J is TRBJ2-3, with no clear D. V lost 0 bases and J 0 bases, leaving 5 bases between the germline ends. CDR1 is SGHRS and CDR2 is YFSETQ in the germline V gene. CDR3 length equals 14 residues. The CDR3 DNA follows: TGCGCCAGCAGCTTGGGCGGAAGCACAGATACGCAGTATTTT. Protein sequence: CASSLGGSTDTQYF.

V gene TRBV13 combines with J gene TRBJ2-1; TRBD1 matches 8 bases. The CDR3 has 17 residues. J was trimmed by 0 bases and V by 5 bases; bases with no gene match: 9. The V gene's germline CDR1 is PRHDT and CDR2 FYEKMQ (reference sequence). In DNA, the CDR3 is TGTGCCAGCAGCCACCTGAACAGGGGGGTCTCCTACAATGAGCAGTTCTTC. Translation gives CASSHLNRGVSYNEQFF.

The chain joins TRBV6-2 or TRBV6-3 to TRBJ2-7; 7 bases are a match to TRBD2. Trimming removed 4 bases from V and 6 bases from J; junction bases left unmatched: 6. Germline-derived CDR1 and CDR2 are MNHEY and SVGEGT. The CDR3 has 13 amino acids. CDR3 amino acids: CASSWGGPGEQYF. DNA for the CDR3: TGTGCCAGCAGTTGGGGGGGACCTGGCGAGCAGTACTTC.

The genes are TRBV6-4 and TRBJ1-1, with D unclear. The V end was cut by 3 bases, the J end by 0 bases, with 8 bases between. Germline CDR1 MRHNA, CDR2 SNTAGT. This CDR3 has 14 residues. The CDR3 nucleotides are TGTGCCAGCAGTGAAAACAGCATGAACACTGAAGCTTTCTTT. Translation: CASSENSMNTEAFF.

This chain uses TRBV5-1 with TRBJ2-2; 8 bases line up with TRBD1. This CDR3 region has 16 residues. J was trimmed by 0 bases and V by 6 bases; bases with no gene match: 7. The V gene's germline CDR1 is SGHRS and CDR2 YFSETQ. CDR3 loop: CASTQGTGTNTGELFF. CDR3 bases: TGCGCCAGCACACAAGGGACAGGAACGAACACCGGGGAGCTGTTTTTT.

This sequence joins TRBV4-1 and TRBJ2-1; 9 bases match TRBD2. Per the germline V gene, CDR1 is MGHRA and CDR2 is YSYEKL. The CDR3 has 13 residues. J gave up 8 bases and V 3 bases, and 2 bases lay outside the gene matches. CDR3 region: CASSQGLAYEQFF. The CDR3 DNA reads TGCGCCAGCAGCCAGGGACTAGCCTATGAGCAGTTCTTC.

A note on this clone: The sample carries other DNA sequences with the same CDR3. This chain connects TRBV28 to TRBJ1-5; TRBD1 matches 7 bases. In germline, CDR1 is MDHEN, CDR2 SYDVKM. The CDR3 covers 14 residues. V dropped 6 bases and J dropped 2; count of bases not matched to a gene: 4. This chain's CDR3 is CASSRDSRNQPQHF. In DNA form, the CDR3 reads TGTGCCAGCAGCCGGGACAGCCGCAATCAGCCCCAGCATTTT.

The CDR3 nucleotides read TGTGCCAGCAGTTCTACTTCCGGGGGGGCCGGAACGCAGTATTTT. It codes for CASSSTSGGAGTQYF. The chain has TRBV6-5 and TRBJ2-3; 8 bases agree with TRBD2. With V trimmed by 4 bases and J by 9 bases, 12 bases remained unmatched. CDR3 length: 15 residues. CDR1 MNHEY and CDR2 SVGAGI come from the germline V gene.

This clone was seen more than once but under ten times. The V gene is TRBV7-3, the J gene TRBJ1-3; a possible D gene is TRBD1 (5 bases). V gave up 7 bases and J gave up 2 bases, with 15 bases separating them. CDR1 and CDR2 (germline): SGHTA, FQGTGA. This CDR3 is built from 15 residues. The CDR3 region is CASNLRGKPGNTIYF. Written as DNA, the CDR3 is TGTGCCAGCAATCTACGGGGGAAACCTGGAAACACCATATATTTT. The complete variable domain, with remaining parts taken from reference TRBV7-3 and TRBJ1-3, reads GAGVSQTPSNKVTEKGKYVELRCDPISGHTALYWYRQSLGQGPEFLIYFQGTGAADDSGLPNDRFFAVRPEGSVSTLKIQRTERGDSAVYLCASNLRGKPGNTIYFGEGSWLTVV.

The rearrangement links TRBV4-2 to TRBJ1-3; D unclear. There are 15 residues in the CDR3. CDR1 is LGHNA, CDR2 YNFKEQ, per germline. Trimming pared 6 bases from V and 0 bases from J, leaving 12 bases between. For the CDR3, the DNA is TGTGCCAGCAGACAACAGCACTACTCTGGAAACACCATATATTTT. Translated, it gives CASRQQHYSGNTIYF.

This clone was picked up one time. The CDR3 protein is CATSSLRDRVKGQPQHF. The CDR3 bases are TGTGCCACCAGCAGTCTCCGTGACAGGGTTAAGGGTCAGCCCCAGCATTTT. This chain uses TRBV15 with TRBJ1-5; TRBD1 agrees at 7 bases. From germline, CDR1 is LNHNV and CDR2 YYDKDF (reference sequence). The CDR3 has 17 residues. Trimming cost V 3 bases and J 6 bases; bases outside gene matches: 14.

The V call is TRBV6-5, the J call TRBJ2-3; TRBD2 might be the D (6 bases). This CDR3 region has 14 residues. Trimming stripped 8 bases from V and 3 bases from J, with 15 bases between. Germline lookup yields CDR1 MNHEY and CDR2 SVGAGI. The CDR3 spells CASSGGTGTDTQYF. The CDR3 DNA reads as TGTGCCAGCTCCGGCGGGACCGGGACAGATACGCAGTATTTT.

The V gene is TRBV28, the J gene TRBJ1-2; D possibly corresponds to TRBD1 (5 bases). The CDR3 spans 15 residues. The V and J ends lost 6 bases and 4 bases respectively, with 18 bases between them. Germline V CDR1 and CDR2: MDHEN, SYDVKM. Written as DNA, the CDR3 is TGTGCCAGCAGCTTACAGGCCACCCATCTCTATGGCTACACCTTC. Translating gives CASSLQATHLYGYTF.

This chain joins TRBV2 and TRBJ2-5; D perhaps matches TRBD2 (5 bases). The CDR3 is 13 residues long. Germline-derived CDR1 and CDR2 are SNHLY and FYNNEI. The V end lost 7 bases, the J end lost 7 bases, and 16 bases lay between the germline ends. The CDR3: CASNADLGGTQYF. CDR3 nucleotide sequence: TGTGCCAGCAATGCCGACCTCGGAGGGACCCAGTACTTC.

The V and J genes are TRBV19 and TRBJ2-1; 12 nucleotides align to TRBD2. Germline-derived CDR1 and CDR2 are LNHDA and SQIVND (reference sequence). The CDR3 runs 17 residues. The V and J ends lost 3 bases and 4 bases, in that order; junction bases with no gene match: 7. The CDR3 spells CASSITSGGLAYNEQFF. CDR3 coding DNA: TGTGCCAGTAGTATCACTAGCGGGGGGCTAGCATACAATGAGCAGTTCTTC.

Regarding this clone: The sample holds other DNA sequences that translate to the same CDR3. CDR3 nucleotide sequence: TGTGCCAGCAGCGTTGCAGGGAACACTGAAGCTTTCTTT. This sequence encodes CASSVAGNTEAFF. The rearrangement links TRBV9 to TRBJ1-1; D uncertain. Trimming took 2 bases from V and 1 from J, leaving 6 bases between them. The CDR3 runs 13 residues. CDR1 is SGDLS and CDR2 is YYNGEE in the germline V gene.

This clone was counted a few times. CDR3 nucleotides: TGTGCCAGCAGGCACTATATGGGACTGGAGGAGAACTATGGCTACACCTTC. Its protein product is CASRHYMGLEENYGYTF. The V call is TRBV27, the J call TRBJ1-2; a possible D gene is TRBD1 (5 bases). Germline V lookup: CDR1 MNHEY, CDR2 SMNVEV (reference sequence). The V and J ends lost 6 bases and 2 bases respectively, with 22 bases between them. CDR3 length equals 17 residues.

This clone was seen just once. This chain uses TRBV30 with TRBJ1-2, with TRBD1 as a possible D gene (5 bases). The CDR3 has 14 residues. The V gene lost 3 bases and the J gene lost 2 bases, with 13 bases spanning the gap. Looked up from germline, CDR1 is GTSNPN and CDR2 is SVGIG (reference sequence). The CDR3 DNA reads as TGTGCCTGGAGCCCCCCGGACAAGAACTATGGCTACACCTTC. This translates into CAWSPPDKNYGYTF.

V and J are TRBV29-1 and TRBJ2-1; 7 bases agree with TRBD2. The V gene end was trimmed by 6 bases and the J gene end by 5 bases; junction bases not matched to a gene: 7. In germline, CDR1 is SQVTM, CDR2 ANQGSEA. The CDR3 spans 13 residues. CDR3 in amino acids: CSVSARGDNEQFF. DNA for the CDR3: TGCAGCGTCAGCGCCCGGGGGGACAATGAGCAGTTCTTC.

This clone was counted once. The CDR3 sequence: CASRQGEINTGELFF. In nucleotides, the CDR3 is TGTGCCAGTAGACAAGGGGAAATTAACACCGGGGAGCTGTTTTTT. This chain links TRBV19 with TRBJ2-2; tentative D call: TRBD1 (5 bases). This CDR3 contains 15 residues. Germline loops: CDR1 LNHDA, CDR2 SQIVND (reference sequence). Trimming left V 6 bases short and J 2 bases short, with 13 bases between.

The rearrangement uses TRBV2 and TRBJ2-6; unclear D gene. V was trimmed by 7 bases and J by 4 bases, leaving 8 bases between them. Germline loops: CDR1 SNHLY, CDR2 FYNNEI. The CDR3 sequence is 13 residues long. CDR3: CASKESGANVLTF. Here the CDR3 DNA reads TGTGCCAGCAAGGAGAGCGGGGCCAACGTCCTGACTTTC.

The CDR3 loop reads CASSLGRGQEGYTF. The CDR3 DNA reads TGCGCCAGCAGCTTGGGCAGGGGGCAGGAGGGCTACACCTTC. The chain joins TRBV5-1 to TRBJ1-2, with 8 bases matching TRBD1. The V and J ends lost 0 bases and 8 bases, in that order; junction bases with no gene match: 6. The germline gives CDR1 SGHRS, CDR2 YFSETQ. CDR3 length: 14 amino acids.

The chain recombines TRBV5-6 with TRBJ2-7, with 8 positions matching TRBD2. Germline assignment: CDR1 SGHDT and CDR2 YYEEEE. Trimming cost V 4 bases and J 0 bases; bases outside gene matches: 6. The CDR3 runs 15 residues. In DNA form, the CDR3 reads TGTGCCAGCAGCACCGGGACTAGGGGCTCCTACGAGCAGTACTTC. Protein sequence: CASSTGTRGSYEQYF.

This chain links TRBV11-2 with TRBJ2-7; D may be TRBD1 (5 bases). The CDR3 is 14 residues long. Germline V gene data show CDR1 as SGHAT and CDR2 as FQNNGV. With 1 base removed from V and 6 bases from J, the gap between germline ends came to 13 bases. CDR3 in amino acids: CASSLVSQVGEQYF. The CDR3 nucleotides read TGTGCCAGCAGCTTAGTTTCACAGGTGGGCGAGCAGTACTTC.

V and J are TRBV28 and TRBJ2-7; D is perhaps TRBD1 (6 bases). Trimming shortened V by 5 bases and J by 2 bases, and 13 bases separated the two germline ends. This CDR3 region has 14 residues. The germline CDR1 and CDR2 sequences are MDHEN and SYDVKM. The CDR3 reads CASSRTDPAYEQYF. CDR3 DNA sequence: TGTGCCAGCAGTAGGACAGACCCTGCCTACGAGCAGTACTTC. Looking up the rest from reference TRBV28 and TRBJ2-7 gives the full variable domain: DVKVTQSSRYLVKRTGEKVFLECVQDMDHENMFWYRQDPGLGLRLIYFSYDVKMKEKGDIPEGYSVSREKKERFSLILESASTNQTSMYLCASSRTDPAYEQYFGPGTRLTVT.

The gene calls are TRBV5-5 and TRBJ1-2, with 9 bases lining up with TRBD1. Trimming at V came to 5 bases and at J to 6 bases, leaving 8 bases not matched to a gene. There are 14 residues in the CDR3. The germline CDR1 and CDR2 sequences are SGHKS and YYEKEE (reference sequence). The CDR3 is CASRLSGQGHGYTF. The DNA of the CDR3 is TGTGCCAGCAGGCTATCGGGACAGGGTCATGGCTACACCTTC.

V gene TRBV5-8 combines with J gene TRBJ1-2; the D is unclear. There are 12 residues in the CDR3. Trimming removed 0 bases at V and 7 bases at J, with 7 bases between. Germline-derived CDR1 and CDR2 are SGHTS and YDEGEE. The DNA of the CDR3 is TGTGCCAGCAGCTTGGTTGTAGTTGGCTACACCTTC. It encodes CASSLVVVGYTF. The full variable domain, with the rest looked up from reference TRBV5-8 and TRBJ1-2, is EAGVTQSPTHLIKTRGQQATLRCSPISGHTSVYWYQQALGLGLQFLLWYDEGEERNRGNFPPRFSGRQFPNYSSELNVNALELEDSALYLCASSLVVVGYTFGSGTRLTVV.

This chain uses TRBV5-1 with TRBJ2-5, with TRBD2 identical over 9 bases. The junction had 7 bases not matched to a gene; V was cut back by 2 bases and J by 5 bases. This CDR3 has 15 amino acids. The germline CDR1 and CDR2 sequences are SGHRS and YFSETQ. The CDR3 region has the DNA TGCGCCAGCAGCTTTGGCGGGAGGGCCGGGGAGACCCAGTACTTC. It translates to CASSFGGRAGETQYF.

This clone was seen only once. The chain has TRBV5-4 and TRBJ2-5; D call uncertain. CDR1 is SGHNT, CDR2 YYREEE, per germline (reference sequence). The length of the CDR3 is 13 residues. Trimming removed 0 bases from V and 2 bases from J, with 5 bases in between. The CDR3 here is CASSLDRQETQYF. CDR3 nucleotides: TGTGCCAGCAGCTTGGACAGACAAGAGACCCAGTACTTC. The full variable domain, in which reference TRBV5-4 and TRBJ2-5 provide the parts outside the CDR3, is ETGVTQSPTHLIKTRGQQVTLRCSSQSGHNTVSWYQQALGQGPQFIFQYYREEENGRGNFPPRFSGLQFPNYSSELNVNALELDDSALYLCASSLDRQETQYFGPGTRLLVL.